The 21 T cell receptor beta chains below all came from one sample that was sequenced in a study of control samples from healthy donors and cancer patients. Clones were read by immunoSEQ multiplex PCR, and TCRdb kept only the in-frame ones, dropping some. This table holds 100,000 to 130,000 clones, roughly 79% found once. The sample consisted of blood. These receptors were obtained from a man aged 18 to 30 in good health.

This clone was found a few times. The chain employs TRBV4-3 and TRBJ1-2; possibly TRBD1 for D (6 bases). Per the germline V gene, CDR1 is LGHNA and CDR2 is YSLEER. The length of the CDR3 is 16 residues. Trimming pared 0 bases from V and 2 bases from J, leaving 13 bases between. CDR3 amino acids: CASSQEQGWGNYGYTF. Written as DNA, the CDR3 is TGCGCCAGCAGCCAAGAACAGGGTTGGGGGAACTATGGCTACACCTTC.

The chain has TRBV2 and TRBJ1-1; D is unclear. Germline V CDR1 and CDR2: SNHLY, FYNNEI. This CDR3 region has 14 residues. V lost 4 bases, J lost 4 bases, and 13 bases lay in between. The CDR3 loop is CASSGPRRGTEAFF. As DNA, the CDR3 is TGTGCCAGCAGTGGCCCGAGGAGAGGCACTGAAGCTTTCTTT.

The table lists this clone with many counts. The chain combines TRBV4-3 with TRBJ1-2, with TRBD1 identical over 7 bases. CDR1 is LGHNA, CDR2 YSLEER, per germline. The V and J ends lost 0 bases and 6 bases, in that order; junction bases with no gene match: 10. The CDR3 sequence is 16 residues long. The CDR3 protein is CASSQDTGGRGNGYTF. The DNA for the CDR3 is TGCGCCAGCAGCCAAGATACAGGAGGCAGGGGGAATGGCTACACCTTC.

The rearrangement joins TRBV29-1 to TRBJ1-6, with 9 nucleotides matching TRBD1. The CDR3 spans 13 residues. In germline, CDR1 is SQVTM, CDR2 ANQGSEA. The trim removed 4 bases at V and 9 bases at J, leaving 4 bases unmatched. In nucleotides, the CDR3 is TGCAGCGTTGCGGAGACAGGGGGTTCACCCCTCCACTTT. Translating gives CSVAETGGSPLHF.

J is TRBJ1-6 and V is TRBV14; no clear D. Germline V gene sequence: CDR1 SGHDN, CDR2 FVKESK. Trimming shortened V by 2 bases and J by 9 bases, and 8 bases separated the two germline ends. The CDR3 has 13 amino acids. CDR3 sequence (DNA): TGTGCCAGCAGCCAAATTGACGCTTCACCCCTCCACTTT. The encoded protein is CASSQIDASPLHF.

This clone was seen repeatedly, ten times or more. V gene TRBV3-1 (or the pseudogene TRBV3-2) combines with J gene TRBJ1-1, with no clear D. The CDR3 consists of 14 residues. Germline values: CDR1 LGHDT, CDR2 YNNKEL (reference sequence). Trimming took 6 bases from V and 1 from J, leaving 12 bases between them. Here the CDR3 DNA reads TGTGCCAGCAGTAAATACGGTCCGAACACTGAAGCTTTCTTT. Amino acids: CASSKYGPNTEAFF.

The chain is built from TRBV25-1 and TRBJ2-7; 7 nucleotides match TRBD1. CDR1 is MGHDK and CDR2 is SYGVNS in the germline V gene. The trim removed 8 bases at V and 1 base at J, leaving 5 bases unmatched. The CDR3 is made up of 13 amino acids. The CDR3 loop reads CASHSDRSYEQYF. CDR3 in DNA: TGTGCCAGCCACTCGGACAGGTCCTACGAGCAGTACTTC.

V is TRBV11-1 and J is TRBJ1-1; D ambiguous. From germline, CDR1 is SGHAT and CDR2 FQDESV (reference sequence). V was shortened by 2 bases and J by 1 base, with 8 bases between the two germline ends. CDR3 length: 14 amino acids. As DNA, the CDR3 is TGTGCCAGCAGCTTAAAATTTCCGAACACTGAAGCTTTCTTT. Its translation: CASSLKFPNTEAFF.

The CDR3 bases are TGCAGTGCTAGTGGAGGGACATACACAGATACGCAGTATTTT. Amino acid sequence: CSASGGTYTDTQYF. This sequence joins TRBV20-1 and TRBJ2-3; the D gene could be TRBD1 or TRBD2 (6 bases each). V was clipped by 3 bases and J by 2 bases, with 12 bases between them. Germline values: CDR1 DFQATT, CDR2 SNEGSKA (reference sequence). This CDR3 spans 14 amino acids.

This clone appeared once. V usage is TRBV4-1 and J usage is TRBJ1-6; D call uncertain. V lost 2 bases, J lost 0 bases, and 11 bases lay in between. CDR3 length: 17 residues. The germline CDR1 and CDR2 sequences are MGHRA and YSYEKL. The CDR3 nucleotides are TGCGCCAGCAGCCAATGGACGGGAAGCTCCTATAATTCACCCCTCCACTTT. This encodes CASSQWTGSSYNSPLHF.

As DNA, the CDR3 is TGTGCCAGCAGCGTAGAAGGGGAAGGAGGAGATACGCAGTATTTT. Protein sequence: CASSVEGEGGDTQYF. The rearrangement joins TRBV9 to TRBJ2-3; tentatively, D is TRBD1 or TRBD2 (5 bases each). Trimming took off 0 bases at V and 5 bases at J, with 13 bases between the two ends. The CDR3 runs 15 residues. The germline gives CDR1 SGDLS, CDR2 YYNGEE.

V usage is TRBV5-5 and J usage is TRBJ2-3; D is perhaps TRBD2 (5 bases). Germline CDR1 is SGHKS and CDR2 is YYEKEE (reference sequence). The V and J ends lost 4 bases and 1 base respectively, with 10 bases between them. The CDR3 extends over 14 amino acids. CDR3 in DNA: TGTGCCAGCAGCCCTGGACTTCGCACAGATACGCAGTATTTT. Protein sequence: CASSPGLRTDTQYF. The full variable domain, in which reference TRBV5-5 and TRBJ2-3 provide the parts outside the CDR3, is DAGVTQSPTHLIKTRGQQVTLRCSPISGHKSVSWYQQVLGQGPQFIFQYYEKEERGRGNFPDRFSARQFPNYSSELNVNALLLGDSALYLCASSPGLRTDTQYFGPGTRLTVL.

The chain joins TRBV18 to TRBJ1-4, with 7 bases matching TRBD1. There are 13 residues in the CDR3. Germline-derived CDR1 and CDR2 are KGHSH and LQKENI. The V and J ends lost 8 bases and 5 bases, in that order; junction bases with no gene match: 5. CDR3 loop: CASRDRANEKLFF. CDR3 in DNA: TGTGCCAGCCGCGACAGGGCAAATGAAAAACTGTTTTTT.

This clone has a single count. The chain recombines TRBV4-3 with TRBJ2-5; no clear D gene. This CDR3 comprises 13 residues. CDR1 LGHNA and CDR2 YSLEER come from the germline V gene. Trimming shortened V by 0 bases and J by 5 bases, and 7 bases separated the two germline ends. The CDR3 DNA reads TGCGCCAGCAGCCAAGATTGGTCGGAGACCCAGTACTTC. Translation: CASSQDWSETQYF.

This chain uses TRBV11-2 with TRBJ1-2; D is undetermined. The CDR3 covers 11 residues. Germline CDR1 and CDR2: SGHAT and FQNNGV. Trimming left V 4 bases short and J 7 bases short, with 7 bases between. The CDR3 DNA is TGTGCCAGCAGCTACCGCGGTGGCTACACCTTC. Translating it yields CASSYRGGYTF.

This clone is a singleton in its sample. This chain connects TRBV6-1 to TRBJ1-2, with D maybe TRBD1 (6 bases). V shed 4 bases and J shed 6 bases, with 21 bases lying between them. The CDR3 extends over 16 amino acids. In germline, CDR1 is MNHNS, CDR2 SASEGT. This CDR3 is CASSAQGIRVWDGYTF. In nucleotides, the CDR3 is TGTGCCAGCAGTGCACAGGGTATCAGGGTATGGGATGGCTACACCTTC.

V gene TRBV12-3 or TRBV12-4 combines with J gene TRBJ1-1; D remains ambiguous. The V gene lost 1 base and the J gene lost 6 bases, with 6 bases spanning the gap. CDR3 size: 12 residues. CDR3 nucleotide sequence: TGTGCCAGCAGTTTAGGCGGGGCTGAAGCTTTCTTT. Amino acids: CASSLGGAEAFF.

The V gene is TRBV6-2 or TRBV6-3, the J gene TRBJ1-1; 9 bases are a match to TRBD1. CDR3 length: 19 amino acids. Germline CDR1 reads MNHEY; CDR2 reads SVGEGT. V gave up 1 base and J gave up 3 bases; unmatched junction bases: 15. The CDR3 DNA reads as TGTGCCAGCAGTTACTATGACGGACAGGGGAAGAAAGCGGACACTGAAGCTTTCTTT. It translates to CASSYYDGQGKKADTEAFF.

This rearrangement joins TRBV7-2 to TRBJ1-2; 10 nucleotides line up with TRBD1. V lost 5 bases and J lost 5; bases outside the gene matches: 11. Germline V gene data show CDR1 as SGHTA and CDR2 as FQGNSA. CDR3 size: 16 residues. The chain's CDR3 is CASSLPPGQGLYGYTF. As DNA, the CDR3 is TGTGCCAGCAGCCTACCACCGGGACAGGGGCTTTATGGCTACACCTTC.

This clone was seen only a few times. The CDR3 coding sequence is TGTGCCAGCGGTAGGGATCATAATTCACCCCTCCACTTT. Amino acid sequence: CASGRDHNSPLHF. The chain combines TRBV7-2 with TRBJ1-6; D unresolved. CDR1 SGHTA and CDR2 FQGNSA come from the germline V gene. V was pared by 8 bases and J by 5 bases, with 10 bases between. This CDR3 is 13 amino acids long.

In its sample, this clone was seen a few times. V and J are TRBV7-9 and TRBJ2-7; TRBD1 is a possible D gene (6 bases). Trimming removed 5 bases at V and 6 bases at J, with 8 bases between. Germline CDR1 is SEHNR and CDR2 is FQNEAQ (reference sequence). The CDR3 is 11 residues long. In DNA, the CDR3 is TGTGCCAGCAGCGTCAGGGGCGAGCAGTACTTC. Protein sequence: CASSVRGEQYF.